The 6 T cell receptor beta chains listed next were all sequenced from one sample in a study of blood T cell repertoires in COVID-19. Repertoires were generated with immunoSEQ multiplex PCR, while TCRdb's copy carries only in-frame clones and drops some. Of approximately 530,000 clones listed, about 89% are singletons. Sample: peripheral blood. The receptor set was obtained from a woman between 45 and 60 years old with COVID-19, enrolled during active disease.

Written as DNA, the CDR3 is TGTGCCTGGAGTGCCCCCAGGGGGCGCGACGGAACTCAGCCCCAGCATTTT. Translated: CAWSAPRGRDGTQPQHF. The gene calls are TRBV30 and TRBJ1-5, with TRBD1 matching 8 bases. CDR3 length: 17 amino acids. The V gene end was trimmed by 1 base and the J gene end by 6 bases; junction bases not matched to a gene: 14. Per germline, CDR1 GTSNPN and CDR2 SVGIG (reference sequence).

V usage is TRBV5-1 and J usage is TRBJ1-2, with TRBD1 identical over 11 bases. The CDR3 has 16 amino acids. The V gene's germline CDR1 is SGHRS and CDR2 YFSETQ. V shed 4 bases and J 3 bases; nucleotides not matched to a gene: 8. CDR3 sequence: CASSDGTGGEDYGYTF. For the CDR3, the DNA is TGCGCCAGCAGCGATGGGACAGGGGGAGAGGACTATGGCTACACCTTC.

CDR3 amino acids: CASSLPGQGNGYTF. The CDR3 DNA reads TGTGCCAGCAGCTTACCGGGACAGGGAAACGGCTACACCTTC. V usage is TRBV7-2 and J usage is TRBJ1-2; TRBD1 agrees at 9 bases. CDR3 length: 14 amino acids. Germline assignment: CDR1 SGHTA and CDR2 FQGNSA. V gave up 2 bases and J gave up 8 bases; unmatched junction bases: 6.

The chain carries TRBV6-6 and TRBJ2-3; TRBD1 matches at 10 bases. The CDR3 sequence is 14 residues long. The germline CDR1 and CDR2 sequences are MNHNY and SVGAGI (reference sequence). The ends lost 5 bases at V and 5 bases at J; junction bases unmatched: 4. The CDR3 here is CASSRQGAKDTQYF. The CDR3 coding sequence is TGTGCCAGCAGTAGACAGGGGGCAAAAGATACGCAGTATTTT.

The J gene is TRBJ1-6, the V gene TRBV2; 9 bases are a match to TRBD1. CDR1 SNHLY and CDR2 FYNNEI come from the germline V gene. V lost 7 bases and J lost 4; bases outside the gene matches: 5. The CDR3 consists of 15 residues. CDR3 loop: CASKEDRGYNSPLHF. CDR3 nucleotide sequence: TGTGCCAGCAAGGAGGACAGGGGTTATAATTCACCCCTCCACTTT.

This chain connects TRBV5-1 to TRBJ2-3, with 11 bases fitting TRBD2. The germline CDR1 and CDR2 sequences are SGHRS and YFSETQ. The CDR3 length is 15 residues. After removal of 7 bases from V and 7 bases from J, the junction contained 11 bases not matched to a gene. CDR3 loop: CASAPLAGEGNTQYF. The CDR3 coding sequence is TGCGCCAGCGCGCCACTAGCGGGGGAGGGAAATACGCAGTATTTT.